These 27 T cell receptor beta chains originate from one sample sequenced in a study of beta chain features in type 1 diabetes. Overall study findings and caveats: In all four CD4+ subsets, TCRB CDR3 length was significantly, moderately reduced in type 1 diabetes.

These receptors lack a known antigen. Since all of the isolated RNA was reverse transcribed, expressed TCRB transcripts were what got sequenced. Data came from immunoSEQ multiplex PCR; TCRdb stores just in-frame clones and leaves some out. The sample shows 150,000 to 190,000 clones, 10% to 13% of them seen only once. The material sequenced was central memory CD4+ T cells from blood. The receptors shown here come from a man in his thirties or forties with type 1 diabetes.

This clone was seen more than once but under ten times. V gene TRBV2 combines with J gene TRBJ2-3; perhaps TRBD2 as D (5 bases). This CDR3 comprises 12 residues. Trimming removed 8 bases from V and 6 bases from J, with 12 bases in between. Germline loops: CDR1 SNHLY, CDR2 FYNNEI. CDR3 in DNA: TGTGCCAGCGGGCCGGGGTTGGATACGCAGTATTTT. This sequence encodes CASGPGLDTQYF.

V usage is TRBV5-4 and J usage is TRBJ2-7; 9 positions agree with TRBD1. The CDR3 is 15 residues long. Germline lookup yields CDR1 SGHNT and CDR2 YYREEE (reference sequence). With 4 bases clipped from V and 2 bases from J, the junction kept 7 bases outside the gene matches. The CDR3 bases are TGTGCCAGCAGCCTACCGGGACAGGGAACCTACGAGCAGTACTTC. Translation: CASSLPGQGTYEQYF. Full variable domain (missing parts from reference TRBV5-4 and TRBJ2-7): ETGVTQSPTHLIKTRGQQVTLRCSSQSGHNTVSWYQQALGQGPQFIFQYYREEENGRGNFPPRFSGLQFPNYSSELNVNALELDDSALYLCASSLPGQGTYEQYFGPGTRLTVT.

The chain has TRBV2 and TRBJ1-1; 8 nucleotides agree with TRBD1. Germline V gene sequence: CDR1 SNHLY, CDR2 FYNNEI. The CDR3 loop spans 14 amino acids. With 9 bases clipped from V and 1 base from J, the junction kept 7 bases outside the gene matches. This CDR3 is CARRTTGANTEAFF. As DNA, the CDR3 is TGTGCCAGGAGAACGACAGGGGCGAACACTGAAGCTTTCTTT. The whole variable domain, remainder taken from reference TRBV2 and TRBJ1-1, is EPEVTQTPSHQVTQMGQEVILRCVPISNHLYFYWYRQILGQKVEFLVSFYNNEISEKSEIFDDQFSVERPDGSNFTLKIRSTKLEDSAMYFCARRTTGANTEAFFGQGTRLTVV.

The chain joins TRBV28 to TRBJ2-1; D is perhaps TRBD1 (6 bases). The V gene lost 6 bases and the J gene lost 15 bases, with 21 bases spanning the gap. This CDR3 comprises 13 residues. CDR1 and CDR2 from the germline V gene are MDHEN and SYDVKM. The CDR3 here is CASSSYRVFRLFF. Here the CDR3 DNA reads TGTGCCAGCAGCTCATACAGGGTGTTTAGGCTGTTCTTC.

There are a few counts of this clone. The chain recombines TRBV4-3 with TRBJ2-7; 11 nucleotides match TRBD1. The length of the CDR3 is 16 residues. Germline CDR1 reads LGHNA; CDR2 reads YSLEER. V shed 0 bases, J shed 5 bases, and the junction held 6 bases outside the gene matches. This chain's CDR3 is CASSQDWGQGVHEQYF. The CDR3 DNA follows: TGCGCCAGCAGCCAAGATTGGGGACAGGGGGTTCACGAGCAGTACTTC.

Only a few counts were recorded for this clone. The rearrangement links TRBV14 to TRBJ2-7; D remains ambiguous. Germline V gene lookup returns CDR1 SGHDN and CDR2 FVKESK. The CDR3 runs to 15 residues. Trimming shortened V by 0 bases and J by 0 bases, and 9 bases separated the two germline ends. CDR3 coding DNA: TGTGCCAGCAGCCAAGACAGATATTTCTCCTACGAGCAGTACTTC. Its protein product is CASSQDRYFSYEQYF.

This clone has just a few counts. V gene TRBV15 combines with J gene TRBJ2-7; TRBD1 agrees at 8 bases. Germline V lookup: CDR1 LNHNV, CDR2 YYDKDF (reference sequence). CDR3 length: 14 amino acids. J was trimmed by 0 bases and V by 6 bases; bases with no gene match: 4. This chain's CDR3 is CATRVGQGSYEQYF. The CDR3 bases are TGTGCCACCAGAGTTGGACAGGGCTCCTACGAGCAGTACTTC.

This clone was counted a few times. Within the sample, other DNA sequences also encode this same CDR3. The chain recombines TRBV5-1 with TRBJ2-5, with D possibly being TRBD1 (5 bases). The V gene's germline CDR1 is SGHRS and CDR2 YFSETQ. V lost 0 bases to trimming and J lost 2 bases, with 8 bases between them. The CDR3 has 14 residues. The CDR3, as DNA: TGCGCCAGCAGCTTGGGACAGACACAAGAGACCCAGTACTTC. Protein: CASSLGQTQETQYF.

The chain is built from TRBV18 and TRBJ2-1, with 7 bases that match TRBD2. CDR3 length: 15 residues. After removal of 5 bases from V and 5 bases from J, the junction contained 9 bases not matched to a gene. Germline V gene data show CDR1 as KGHSH and CDR2 as LQKENI. CDR3 loop: CASSSETSVHNEQFF. The CDR3 DNA reads TGTGCCAGCTCATCGGAAACTAGCGTACACAATGAGCAGTTCTTC.

The chain carries TRBV18 and TRBJ2-1; 7 bases match TRBD2. CDR3 size: 14 residues. J gave up 8 bases and V 3 bases, and 7 bases lay outside the gene matches. Germline V gene sequence: CDR1 KGHSH, CDR2 LQKENI. Written as DNA, the CDR3 is TGTGCCAGCTCACCCGGGCTAGCGGTAGATGAGCAGTTCTTC. It is translated as CASSPGLAVDEQFF.

This clone was found a few times. V and J are TRBV4-3 and TRBJ2-7; 8 bases map to TRBD2. The V and J ends lost 0 bases and 0 bases, in that order; junction bases with no gene match: 7. Per the germline V gene, CDR1 is LGHNA and CDR2 is YSLEER. The CDR3 is made up of 17 amino acids. In DNA, the CDR3 is TGCGCCAGCAGCCAAGAGTACGGGAGGGCCATCTCCTACGAGCAGTACTTC. Its translation: CASSQEYGRAISYEQYF.

This chain links TRBV15 with TRBJ2-5; tentatively, D is TRBD2 (5 bases). This CDR3 has 15 residues. Trimming pared 3 bases from V and 5 bases from J, leaving 16 bases between. Per the germline V gene, CDR1 is LNHNV and CDR2 is YYDKDF (reference sequence). As DNA, the CDR3 is TGTGCCACCAGCAGGGGCCCCCCGGGGTTCGAGACCCAGTACTTC. This translates into CATSRGPPGFETQYF.

This sequence joins TRBV5-1 and TRBJ2-1; D is possibly TRBD2 (6 bases). The CDR3 consists of 16 residues. V lost 1 base, J lost 2 bases, and 13 bases lay in between. Germline V gene data show CDR1 as SGHRS and CDR2 as YFSETQ. Here the CDR3 reads CASSLSASATYNEQFF. CDR3 nucleotides: TGCGCCAGCAGCTTGAGCGCTAGCGCAACCTACAATGAGCAGTTCTTC.

The chain recombines TRBV11-1 with TRBJ1-1, with a possible D match to TRBD1 (6 bases). This CDR3 is built from 14 residues. V was cut by 5 bases and J by 1 base, with 11 bases left in between. CDR1 SGHAT and CDR2 FQDESV come from the germline V gene (reference sequence). CDR3 protein: CASSPGAPNTEAFF. CDR3 nucleotide sequence: TGTGCCAGCAGCCCAGGGGCGCCGAACACTGAAGCTTTCTTT.

V is TRBV15 and J is TRBJ1-4; 9 bases are shared with TRBD1. In germline, CDR1 is LNHNV, CDR2 YYDKDF (reference sequence). The CDR3 is 14 amino acids. The trim removed 3 bases at V and 8 bases at J, leaving 4 bases unmatched. The CDR3 bases are TGTGCCACCAGCAGGGGACAGGGAGGGGAAAAACTGTTTTTT. Encoded protein: CATSRGQGGEKLFF.

This clone was seen only a few times. This chain links TRBV7-3 with TRBJ2-2; tentatively, D is TRBD2 (6 bases). Germline V gene data show CDR1 as SGHTA and CDR2 as FQGTGA. V gave up 8 bases and J gave up 0 bases, with 10 bases separating them. The CDR3 has 14 amino acids. CDR3 bases: TGTGCCAGCGGGGGGTTAGCGAACACCGGGGAGCTGTTTTTT. Translation: CASGGLANTGELFF.

This clone was counted only a few times. The chain uses TRBV7-9 and TRBJ1-2, with TRBD1 identical over 9 bases. Germline CDR1 reads SEHNR; CDR2 reads FQNEAQ (reference sequence). The CDR3 runs to 14 residues. V gave up 5 bases and J gave up 7 bases; unmatched junction bases: 8. The CDR3 is CASSQMGQGFGYTF. CDR3 DNA sequence: TGTGCCAGCAGCCAAATGGGACAGGGATTTGGCTACACCTTC.

There are a few counts of this clone. The chain combines TRBV18 with TRBJ2-7; the match to TRBD2 covers 8 bases. With V trimmed by 3 bases and J by 6 bases, 13 bases remained unmatched. Looked up from germline, CDR1 is KGHSH and CDR2 is LQKENI. The CDR3 loop spans 16 amino acids. The CDR3 reads CASSPRGGGNIGEQYF. The DNA for the CDR3 is TGTGCCAGCTCACCTCGGGGGGGCGGGAATATCGGCGAGCAGTACTTC.

In its sample, this clone was seen a few times. The chain employs TRBV5-4 and TRBJ1-1; D call uncertain. V was trimmed by 2 bases and J by 2 bases, leaving 4 bases between them. The CDR3 is made up of 12 amino acids. Germline CDR1 is SGHNT and CDR2 is YYREEE (reference sequence). CDR3 bases: TGTGCCAGCAGCTTTTCTAACACTGAAGCTTTCTTT. It specifies CASSFSNTEAFF.

This chain uses TRBV18 with TRBJ2-3, with 10 bases identical to TRBD2. J lost 4 bases, V lost 2 bases, and 6 bases had no gene match. Looked up from germline, CDR1 is KGHSH and CDR2 is LQKENI. CDR3 length equals 16 residues. CDR3 protein: CASSPSSGSRSDTQYF. For the CDR3, the DNA is TGTGCCAGCTCACCATCTAGCGGGAGCAGGTCAGATACGCAGTATTTT.

J is TRBJ2-7 and V is TRBV18, with TRBD1 identical over 7 bases. The CDR3 is 14 residues long. The germline CDR1 and CDR2 sequences are KGHSH and LQKENI. V was clipped by 6 bases and J by 1 base; unmatched bases: 6. As DNA, the CDR3 is TGTGCCAGCTCGCTGAACAGGGGATCCTACGAGCAGTACTTC. Translating gives CASSLNRGSYEQYF.

The chain joins TRBV4-3 to TRBJ2-1, with D unclear. The germline V gene encodes CDR1 LGHNA and CDR2 YSLEER. The CDR3 totals 17 residues. V lost 0 bases and J lost 4, with 16 bases in between. The CDR3 loop is CASSQEPRVSRYNEQFF. CDR3 DNA: TGCGCCAGCAGCCAAGAACCCCGGGTGTCGCGGTACAATGAGCAGTTCTTC.

CDR3: CASSLSGPGEQYF. In DNA form, the CDR3 reads TGTGCCAGCAGCTTGTCAGGGCCGGGCGAGCAGTACTTC. The rearrangement joins TRBV5-6 to TRBJ2-7; the D gene is possibly TRBD1 (5 bases). CDR3 size: 13 residues. V dropped 1 base and J dropped 6 bases, with 11 bases sitting between them. Looked up from germline, CDR1 is SGHDT and CDR2 is YYEEEE.

The V gene is TRBV9, the J gene TRBJ2-5; D may be TRBD1 (5 bases). The CDR3 is 15 amino acids. Germline assignment: CDR1 SGDLS and CDR2 YYNGEE. Trimming removed 0 bases at V and 4 bases at J, with 13 bases between. The CDR3 sequence: CASSVAGRRGETQYF. Here the CDR3 DNA reads TGTGCCAGCAGCGTAGCCGGCAGAAGGGGAGAGACCCAGTACTTC. Variable domain in full (rest from reference TRBV9 and TRBJ2-5): DSGVTQTPKHLITATGQRVTLRCSPRSGDLSVYWYQQSLDQGLQFLIQYYNGEERAKGNILERFSAQQFPDLHSELNLSSLELGDSALYFCASSVAGRRGETQYFGPGTRLLVL.

The table lists this clone with a few counts. The genes are TRBV7-3 and TRBJ1-1, with D possibly TRBD1 on 6 matching bases. V gave up 1 base and J gave up 9 bases, with 15 bases separating them. This CDR3 comprises 14 residues. Germline assignment: CDR1 SGHTA and CDR2 FQGTGA. The CDR3 DNA reads TGTGCCAGCAGCTTAAACCAGGGACAAGGGAAAGCTTTCTTT. This sequence encodes CASSLNQGQGKAFF.

There are a few counts of this clone. This chain joins TRBV7-9 and TRBJ2-1; 7 bases are a match to TRBD2. The CDR3 covers 15 residues. The germline CDR1 and CDR2 sequences are SEHNR and FQNEAQ (reference sequence). The trim removed 3 bases at V and 3 bases at J, leaving 5 bases unmatched. This CDR3 reads CASSLGGSGYNEQFF. CDR3 nucleotide sequence: TGTGCCAGCAGCTTGGGCGGGAGCGGCTACAATGAGCAGTTCTTC. Filled out from reference TRBV7-9 and TRBJ2-1, the complete variable domain reads DTGVSQNPRHKITKRGQNVTFRCDPISEHNRLYWYRQTLGQGPEFLTYFQNEAQLEKSRLLSDRFSAERPKGSFSTLEIQRTEQGDSAMYLCASSLGGSGYNEQFFGPGTRLTVL.

This clone was recorded a few times. The chain has TRBV5-1 and TRBJ2-7; TRBD2 agrees at 11 bases. There are 16 residues in the CDR3. Germline lookup yields CDR1 SGHRS and CDR2 YFSETQ. After removal of 4 bases from V and 0 bases from J, the junction contained 6 bases not matched to a gene. This chain's CDR3 is CASSLGTSGYSYEQYF. In DNA form, the CDR3 reads TGCGCCAGCAGCCTAGGGACTAGCGGATACTCCTACGAGCAGTACTTC.